This T cell receptor (beta chain) comes out of a study of cytomegalovirus exposure and HLA in healthy donors. PCR was performed using 60 Vbeta and 13 Jbeta primers. Profiled with immunoSEQ multiplex PCR; TCRdb holds only in-frame clones, not every one. This table has 92,000 or so clones, over 55% appearing once. This CDR3 is 15 amino acids long. With V trimmed by 3 bases and J by 2 bases, 4 bases remained unmatched. Looked up from germline, CDR1 is SGDLS and CDR2 is YYNGEE. The clonotype was recovered from a woman between 45 and 60 years old in good health and CMV-seropositive. The sample comprised PBMCs. This sequence joins TRBV9 and TRBJ2-3; 9 bases align to TRBD2. CDR3 amino acids: CASSASGVFTDTQYF. CDR3 coding DNA: TGTGCCAGCAGCGCTAGCGGGGTGTTCACAGATACGCAGTATTTT.